The next 21 T cell receptor beta chains were all read from a single sample in a study of T cells after somatic rescue of genetic block. Clones were sequenced by immunoSEQ multiplex PCR, and TCRdb holds only the in-frame ones, with some missing. This table holds 110,000 or so clones, 90% to 95% found once. The specimen sequenced was peripheral blood mononuclear cells (PBMCs). These receptor sequences come from a woman aged 18 to 35.

The rearrangement uses TRBV7-3 and TRBJ1-2, with D unclear. Trimming pared 4 bases from V and 7 bases from J, leaving 19 bases between. The CDR3 consists of 15 residues. Per the germline V gene, CDR1 is SGHTA and CDR2 is FQGTGA. The CDR3 loop reads CASSSNGLPGSGYTF. For the CDR3, the DNA is TGTGCCAGCAGCTCAAACGGCCTCCCCGGCTCTGGCTACACCTTC. Looking up the rest from reference TRBV7-3 and TRBJ1-2 gives the full variable domain: GAGVSQTPSNKVTEKGKYVELRCDPISGHTALYWYRQSLGQGPEFLIYFQGTGAADDSGLPNDRFFAVRPEGSVSTLKIQRTERGDSAVYLCASSSNGLPGSGYTFGSGTRLTVV.

This rearrangement joins TRBV6-1 to TRBJ1-4; D possibly corresponds to TRBD1 (5 bases). V lost 4 bases and J lost 0, with 12 bases in between. This CDR3 has 16 residues. Germline V CDR1 and CDR2: MNHNS, SASEGT. The CDR3 here is CASSGLPGATNEKLFF. The CDR3 bases are TGTGCCAGCAGTGGCCTGCCGGGGGCAACTAATGAAAAACTGTTTTTT.

The gene calls are TRBV2 and TRBJ2-1; no clear D. V gave up 10 bases and J gave up 2 bases, with 6 bases separating them. This CDR3 contains 11 residues. Germline V gene sequence: CDR1 SNHLY, CDR2 FYNNEI. CDR3 nucleotides: TGTGCCACCCAGGCCTACAATGAGCAGTTCTTC. Its protein product is CATQAYNEQFF.

The CDR3 region is CASSVDLISYEQYF. The CDR3 DNA is TGCGCCAGCAGCGTAGATTTAATCTCCTACGAGCAGTACTTC. The rearrangement links TRBV5-1 to TRBJ2-7; D uncertain. This CDR3 contains 14 residues. CDR1 SGHRS and CDR2 YFSETQ come from the germline V gene. V was clipped by 4 bases and J by 0 bases, with 11 bases between them.

This chain connects TRBV6-6 to TRBJ1-2; no clear D. V lost 2 bases and J 2 bases, leaving 6 bases between the germline ends. This CDR3 is 13 amino acids long. The germline gives CDR1 MNHNY, CDR2 SVGAGI (reference sequence). The CDR3 nucleotides read TGTGCCAGCAGTTACAGGGAAAACTATGGCTACACCTTC. Residues: CASSYRENYGYTF.

This chain uses TRBV7-8 with TRBJ1-2; 9 bases align to TRBD1. The germline gives CDR1 SGHVS, CDR2 FQNEAQ. V gave up 5 bases and J gave up 3 bases; unmatched junction bases: 4. CDR3 length: 14 amino acids. Here the CDR3 reads CASSLRTGDYGYTF. The CDR3 region has the DNA TGTGCCAGCAGCCTAAGGACAGGGGACTATGGCTACACCTTC.

V is TRBV5-4 and J is TRBJ2-1; TRBD1 matches 7 bases. This CDR3 is built from 18 residues. The V segment lost 0 bases and the J segment 2 bases; nucleotides outside the gene matches: 11. Germline V gene data show CDR1 as SGHNT and CDR2 as YYREEE (reference sequence). CDR3 in DNA: TGTGCCAGCAGCTTGGGAGGTACAGGGGTCATAACCTACAATGAGCAGTTCTTC. It is translated as CASSLGGTGVITYNEQFF.

The chain recombines TRBV6-5 with TRBJ2-5; 9 nucleotides match TRBD1. Near its end, the DNA agrees better with TRBJ2-7, so the J call may be wrong. The CDR3 loop spans 15 amino acids. Germline V gives CDR1 MNHEY, CDR2 SVGAGI. The CDR3 spells CASTSLDRGINEQYF. The CDR3 bases are TGTGCCAGCACGTCCTTGGACAGGGGCATCAACGAGCAGTACTTC.

The chain carries TRBV28 and TRBJ1-2; 9 nucleotides agree with TRBD1. Germline CDR1 reads MDHEN; CDR2 reads SYDVKM. The CDR3 length is 14 residues. V gave up 7 bases and J gave up 5 bases; unmatched junction bases: 8. The CDR3 loop is CASTPGQGKYGYTF. The CDR3 DNA is TGTGCCAGCACCCCGGGACAGGGAAAATATGGCTACACCTTC.

J is TRBJ2-1 and V is TRBV9; D is perhaps TRBD1 or TRBD2 (6 bases each). Trimming shortened V by 0 bases and J by 8 bases, and 24 bases separated the two germline ends. The germline V gene encodes CDR1 SGDLS and CDR2 YYNGEE. The CDR3 loop spans 18 amino acids. For the CDR3, the DNA is TGTGCCAGCAGCGTAGCGGGGAGTACGGGGGCAGCGGTATATGAGCAGTTCTTC. It codes for CASSVAGSTGAAVYEQFF.

V and J are TRBV27 and TRBJ2-7; 11 positions agree with TRBD2. This CDR3 has 17 amino acids. V lost 0 bases and J lost 2; bases outside the gene matches: 6. CDR1 and CDR2 (germline): MNHEY, SMNVEV (reference sequence). The CDR3 DNA follows: TGTGCCAGCAGTTTATCCCTAGCGGGGGGTAGAGCCTACGAGCAGTACTTC. Amino acids: CASSLSLAGGRAYEQYF.

The gene calls are TRBV9 and TRBJ2-2; 9 bases match TRBD1. This CDR3 comprises 17 residues. Germline V gene data show CDR1 as SGDLS and CDR2 as YYNGEE. Trimming cost V 0 bases and J 6 bases; bases outside gene matches: 9. DNA of the CDR3: TGTGCCAGCAGCGTAGGTGCAACAGGGGGCTACTCCGGGGAGCTGTTTTTT. Translation: CASSVGATGGYSGELFF.

The chain joins TRBV6-5 to TRBJ2-7; D is unresolved. CDR1 MNHEY and CDR2 SVGAGI come from the germline V gene. The V end was cut by 2 bases, the J end by 2 bases, with 10 bases between. The CDR3 is 14 residues long. The CDR3 here is CASSYARLTYEQYF. The CDR3 DNA reads as TGTGCCAGCAGTTACGCGCGGTTAACCTACGAGCAGTACTTC.

CDR3 in amino acids: CASSEGLTTSPLHF. The CDR3 bases are TGTGCCAGCAGTGAGGGCTTGACAACTTCACCCCTCCACTTT. The chain joins TRBV2 to TRBJ1-6; D is unclear. This CDR3 comprises 14 residues. V lost 3 bases, J lost 9 bases, and 12 bases lay in between. CDR1 and CDR2 (germline): SNHLY, FYNNEI. The full variable domain, rest sourced from reference TRBV2 and TRBJ1-6, is EPEVTQTPSHQVTQMGQEVILRCVPISNHLYFYWYRQILGQKVEFLVSFYNNEISEKSEIFDDQFSVERPDGSNFTLKIRSTKLEDSAMYFCASSEGLTTSPLHFGNGTRLTVT.

This chain uses TRBV7-8 with TRBJ2-1, with 10 bases fitting TRBD2. Trimming took 5 bases from V and 8 from J; bases not matched to a gene: 9. The CDR3 sequence is 15 residues long. Per germline, CDR1 SGHVS and CDR2 FQNEAQ. The CDR3 here is CASSPERGGRDEQFF. The CDR3 bases are TGTGCCAGCAGCCCTGAGCGGGGGGGTAGGGATGAGCAGTTCTTC.

The genes are TRBV7-9 and TRBJ2-2; D ambiguous. Germline CDR1 reads SEHNR; CDR2 reads FQNEAQ (reference sequence). CDR3 length equals 12 residues. V lost 4 bases to trimming and J lost 7 bases, with 7 bases between them. CDR3 DNA: TGTGCCAGCAGCTCAGGTATCGGGGAGCTGTTTTTT. Translating it yields CASSSGIGELFF.

The rearrangement joins TRBV29-1 to TRBJ1-1; the match to TRBD1 covers 11 bases. Germline V CDR1 and CDR2: SQVTM, ANQGSEA. The length of the CDR3 is 13 residues. J gave up 4 bases and V 6 bases, and 4 bases lay outside the gene matches. The chain's CDR3 is CSVDRGPTTEAFF. The CDR3 DNA reads as TGCAGCGTGGACAGGGGGCCAACCACTGAAGCTTTCTTT.

The chain employs TRBV7-9 and TRBJ2-7; D not resolved. Trimming shortened V by 0 bases and J by 6 bases, and 6 bases separated the two germline ends. CDR3 length: 12 amino acids. Looked up from germline, CDR1 is SEHNR and CDR2 is FQNEAQ (reference sequence). In DNA, the CDR3 is TGTGCCAGCAGCTTAGCGACGGTCGAGCAGTACTTC. It specifies CASSLATVEQYF.

The chain employs TRBV6-6 and TRBJ1-1, with 9 positions matching TRBD1. Germline V gene data show CDR1 as MNHNY and CDR2 as SVGAGI (reference sequence). V shed 7 bases, J shed 8 bases, and the junction held 8 bases outside the gene matches. The CDR3 extends over 13 amino acids. In DNA, the CDR3 is TGTGCCAGCATCCCAGGGACAGGGCCCGAAGCTTTCTTT. Its translation: CASIPGTGPEAFF.

This chain connects TRBV12-5 to TRBJ2-3; D is unresolved. Trimming took 5 bases from V and 6 from J, leaving 12 bases between them. This CDR3 has 13 residues. CDR1 LGHNT and CDR2 FRNRAP come from the germline V gene. CDR3 bases: TGTGCTAGTGGTACCCAGGCGAGGGATACGCAGTATTTT. Residues: CASGTQARDTQYF.

The chain carries TRBV5-4 and TRBJ2-7, with 8 bases aligning to TRBD2. The CDR3 sequence is 14 residues long. V lost 0 bases, J lost 3 bases, and 2 bases stayed unmatched. CDR1 SGHNT and CDR2 YYREEE come from the germline V gene (reference sequence). CDR3 nucleotide sequence: TGTGCCAGCAGCTTGGAACTAGCGGTCTACGAGCAGTACTTC. Its translation: CASSLELAVYEQYF. Filled out from reference TRBV5-4 and TRBJ2-7, the complete variable domain reads ETGVTQSPTHLIKTRGQQVTLRCSSQSGHNTVSWYQQALGQGPQFIFQYYREEENGRGNFPPRFSGLQFPNYSSELNVNALELDDSALYLCASSLELAVYEQYFGPGTRLTVT.